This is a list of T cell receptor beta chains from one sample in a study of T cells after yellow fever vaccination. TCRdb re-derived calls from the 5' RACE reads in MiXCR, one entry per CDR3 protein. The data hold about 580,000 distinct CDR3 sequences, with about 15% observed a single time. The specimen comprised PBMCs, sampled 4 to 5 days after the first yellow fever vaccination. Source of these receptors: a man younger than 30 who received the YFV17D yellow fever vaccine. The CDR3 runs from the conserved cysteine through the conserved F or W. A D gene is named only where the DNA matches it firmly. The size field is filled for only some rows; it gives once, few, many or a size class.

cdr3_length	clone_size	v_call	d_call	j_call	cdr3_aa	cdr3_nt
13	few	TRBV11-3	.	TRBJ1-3	CASSLDHRNTIYF	TGTGCCAGCAGCTTAGATCATCGAAACACCATATATTTT
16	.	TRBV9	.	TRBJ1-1	CASSDRQGLQNTEAFF	TGTGCCAGCAGCGACCGTCAGGGCCTTCAAAACACTGAAGCTTTCTTT
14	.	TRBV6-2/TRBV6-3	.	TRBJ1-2	CASSYSSGYYGYTF	TGTGCCAGCAGTTACTCTTCAGGTTATTATGGCTACACCTTC
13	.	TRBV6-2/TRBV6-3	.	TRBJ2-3	CASSIGVLDTQYF	TGTGCCAGCAGTATCGGAGTTTTAGATACGCAGTATTTT
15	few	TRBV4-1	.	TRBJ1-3	CASSQGRTGGWTIYF	TGCGCCAGCAGCCAAGGGCGTACAGGCGGCTGGACCATATATTTT
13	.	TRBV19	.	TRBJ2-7	CASSEGTFYEQYF	TGTGCCAGTAGTGAGGGGACATTCTACGAGCAGTACTTC
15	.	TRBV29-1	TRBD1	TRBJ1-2	CSVEATPAGGGGYTF	TGCAGCGTTGAAGCCACCCCGGCAGGGGGCGGAGGCTACACCTTC
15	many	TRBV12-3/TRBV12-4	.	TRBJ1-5	CASSPRFSGNQPQHF	TGTGCCAGCAGTCCCCGTTTTTCAGGTAATCAGCCCCAGCATTTT
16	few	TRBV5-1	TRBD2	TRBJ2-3	CASSLEGAGGPDTQYF	TGCGCCAGCAGCTTGGAGGGGGCGGGGGGGCCAGATACGCAGTATTTT
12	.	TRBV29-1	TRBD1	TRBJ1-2	CSVNRGRNGYTF	TGCAGCGTCAACAGGGGGCGAAATGGCTACACCTTC
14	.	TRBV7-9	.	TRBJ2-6	CASADSSGANVLTF	TGTGCCAGCGCAGACAGCTCTGGGGCCAACGTCCTGACTTTC
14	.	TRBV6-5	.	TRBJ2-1	CASSLQGRDNEQFF	TGTGCCAGCAGTCTACAGGGTCGCGACAATGAGCAGTTCTTC
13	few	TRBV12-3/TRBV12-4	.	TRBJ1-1	CASTISAASMAFF	TGTGCCAGCACCATATCGGCAGCAAGTATGGCTTTCTTT
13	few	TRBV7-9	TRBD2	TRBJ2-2	CAATGGPAGELFF	TGTGCCGCTACGGGGGGGCCAGCCGGGGAGCTGTTTTTT
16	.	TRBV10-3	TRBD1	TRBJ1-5	CAISGQGGGNNQPQHF	TGTGCCATCAGTGGGCAGGGGGGTGGGAATAATCAGCCCCAGCATTTT
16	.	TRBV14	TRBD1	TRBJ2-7	CASSPYRGQSTYEQYF	TGTGCCAGCAGCCCTTACAGGGGGCAAAGCACCTACGAGCAGTACTTC
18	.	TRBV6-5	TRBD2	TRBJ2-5	CASSSSGGAVGLKETQYF	TGTGCCAGCAGTTCTAGCGGGGGGGCCGTCGGGCTTAAGGAGACCCAGTACTTC
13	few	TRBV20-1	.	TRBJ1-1	CSAREALDTEAFF	TGCAGTGCTAGAGAAGCCTTGGACACTGAAGCTTTCTTT
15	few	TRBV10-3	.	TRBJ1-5	CAISPGLEANQPQHF	TGTGCCATCAGTCCGGGACTTGAGGCGAATCAGCCCCAGCATTTT
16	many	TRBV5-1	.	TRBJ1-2	CASSLLDGPPRDSYTF	TGCGCCAGCAGCTTGTTGGATGGACCGCCAAGAGACTCCTACACCTTC
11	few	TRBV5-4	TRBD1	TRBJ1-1	CASGRDSRAFF	TGTGCCAGCGGACGGGACAGCAGAGCTTTCTTT
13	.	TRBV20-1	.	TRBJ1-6	CSASWGANSPLHF	TGCAGTGCTAGCTGGGGCGCGAACTCACCCCTCCACTTT
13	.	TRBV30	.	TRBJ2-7	CAWSVSEGYEQYF	TGTGCCTGGAGTGTGTCGGAGGGCTACGAGCAGTACTTC
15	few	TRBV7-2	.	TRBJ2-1	CASSLLWGVGSEQFF	TGTGCCAGCAGCCTTCTGTGGGGGGTCGGTTCAGAGCAGTTCTTC
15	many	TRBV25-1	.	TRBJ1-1	CASSPWGQGNTEAFF	TGTGCCAGCAGTCCATGGGGTCAGGGGAACACTGAAGCTTTCTTT
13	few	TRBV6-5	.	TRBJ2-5	CASSYSGQETQYF	TGTGCCAGCAGTTACTCAGGGCAAGAGACCCAGTACTTC
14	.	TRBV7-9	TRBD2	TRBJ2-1	CASSSGTSFGEQFF	TGTGCCAGCAGCTCCGGGACTAGCTTTGGAGAGCAGTTCTTC
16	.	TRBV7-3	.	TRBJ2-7	CASSLNGDPGAHEQYF	TGTGCCAGCAGCTTAAATGGGGATCCAGGGGCCCACGAGCAGTACTTC
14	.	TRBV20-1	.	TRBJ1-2	CSAPRGGRIYGYTF	TGCAGTGCGCCCCGAGGGGGGCGGATCTATGGCTACACCTTC
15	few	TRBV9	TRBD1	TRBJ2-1	CASSAGQGLNNEQFF	TGTGCCAGCAGCGCGGGACAGGGTTTGAACAATGAGCAGTTCTTC
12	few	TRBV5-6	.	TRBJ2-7	CASGGTNHEQYF	TGTGCCAGCGGCGGGACAAACCACGAGCAGTACTTC
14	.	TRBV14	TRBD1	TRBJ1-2	CASSPRDRGHGYTF	TGTGCCAGCAGCCCCCGGGACAGGGGCCATGGCTACACCTTC
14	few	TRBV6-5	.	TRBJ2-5	CASSYSGLGETQYF	TGTGCCAGCAGTTACTCGGGACTGGGGGAGACCCAGTACTTC
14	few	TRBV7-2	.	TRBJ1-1	CASSTGTENTEAFF	TGTGCCAGCAGCACCGGGACCGAGAACACTGAAGCTTTCTTT
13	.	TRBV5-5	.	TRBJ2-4	CASSLVTFNIQYF	TGTGCCAGCAGCTTGGTCACATTTAATATTCAGTACTTC
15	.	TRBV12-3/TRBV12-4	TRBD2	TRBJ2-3	CASGLDRARTDTQYF	TGTGCCAGCGGACTAGACCGCGCAAGGACAGATACGCAGTATTTT
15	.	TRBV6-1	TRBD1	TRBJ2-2	CASSTYRGRTGELFF	TGTGCCAGCAGTACCTACAGGGGTCGAACCGGGGAGCTGTTTTTT
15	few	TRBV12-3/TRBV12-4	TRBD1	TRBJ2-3	CASSITGDRTDTQYF	TGTGCCAGCAGTATAACAGGGGACCGCACAGATACGCAGTATTTT
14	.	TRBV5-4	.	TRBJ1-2	CASTKRASPYGYTF	TGTGCCAGCACCAAAAGAGCAAGCCCCTATGGCTACACCTTC
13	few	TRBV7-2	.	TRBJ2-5	CASSARVGETQYF	TGTGCCAGCAGCGCCAGGGTTGGGGAGACCCAGTACTTC
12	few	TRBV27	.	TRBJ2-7	CANPGTRYEQYF	TGTGCCAACCCAGGGACCCGATACGAGCAGTACTTC
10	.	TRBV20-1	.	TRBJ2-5	CSAEEETQYF	TGCAGTGCTGAAGAAGAGACCCAGTACTTC
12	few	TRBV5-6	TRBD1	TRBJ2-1	CASSWGQSEQFF	TGTGCCAGCAGCTGGGGACAGTCTGAGCAGTTCTTC
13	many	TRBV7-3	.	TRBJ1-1	CASSLGPSAEAFF	TGTGCCAGCAGCTTAGGGCCCTCTGCCGAAGCTTTCTTT
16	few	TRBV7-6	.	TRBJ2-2	CASSLEEGPNTGELFF	TGTGCCAGCAGCTTAGAGGAGGGACCAAACACCGGGGAGCTGTTTTTT
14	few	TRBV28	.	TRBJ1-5	CASSLQQGNQPQHF	TGTGCCAGCAGTTTACAGCAGGGGAATCAGCCCCAGCATTTT
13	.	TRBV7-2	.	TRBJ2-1	CASSLWGVHEQFF	TGTGCCAGCAGCTTATGGGGTGTCCATGAGCAGTTCTTC
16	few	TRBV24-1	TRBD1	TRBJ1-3	CATSEPGQGEGNTIYF	TGTGCCACCAGTGAACCAGGGCAGGGGGAAGGAAACACCATATATTTT